This T cell receptor beta chain was recovered during a study of T cell repertoires in ileal Crohn's disease. Study as a whole: At surgery, about 34% of patients smoked, with median disease duration 7.9 years. Operated complications were stricturing disease (roughly 60%) and penetrating disease (about 40%).

J was trimmed by 7 bases and V by 0 bases; bases with no gene match: 3. Germline CDR1 reads MNHEY; CDR2 reads SMNVEV (reference sequence). This CDR3 is built from 15 residues. The table came from immunoSEQ multiplex PCR; TCRdb's copy has only in-frame clones and leaves some out. The data contain about 8,000 clones, roughly 95% of them singletons. The TCR sequence derives from an adult with Crohn's disease. Sequenced input: ileal tissue. The rearrangement links TRBV27 to TRBJ1-6; TRBD1 matches 7 bases. CDR3 sequence: CASSLSRQGNSPLHF. As DNA, the CDR3 is TGTGCCAGCAGTTTATCCAGACAGGGCAATTCACCCCTCCACTTT.